The 7 T cell receptor beta chains reported below all come from one sample, sequenced in a study of T cell changes during pregnancy in multiple sclerosis. Clones were read by immunoSEQ multiplex PCR, and TCRdb kept only the in-frame ones, dropping some. Among 35,000 to 45,000 clones listed, roughly 90% were seen once. The starting material was CD8+ T cells from peripheral blood mononuclear cells, obtained before pregnancy. The receptor set was obtained from a female donor with multiple sclerosis, enrolled in a pregnancy study.

The J gene is TRBJ2-4, the V gene TRBV18; 7 positions agree with TRBD1. The CDR3 runs to 15 residues. The trim removed 5 bases at V and 0 bases at J, leaving 4 bases unmatched. The germline V gene encodes CDR1 KGHSH and CDR2 LQKENI. CDR3 DNA: TGTGCCAGCTCAGGGACAGCTCTAGCCAAAAACATTCAGTACTTC. Its translation is CASSGTALAKNIQYF.

V is TRBV28 and J is TRBJ2-1; 13 bases are a match to TRBD2. Germline-derived CDR1 and CDR2 are MDHEN and SYDVKM. This CDR3 region has 17 residues. The trim removed 1 base at V and 9 bases at J, leaving 9 bases unmatched. DNA for the CDR3: TGTGCCAGCAGTTTATCTCGGACTAGCGGGGGCCAGAGTGAGCAGTTCTTC. This gives the protein CASSLSRTSGGQSEQFF.

The chain carries TRBV21-1 and TRBJ1-1; TRBD1 is taken as the D call from the table, unchecked against the DNA. TRBV21-1 is a documented pseudogene. The CDR3 has 12 residues. For the CDR3, the DNA is TGTGCCAGCAGCTTCTGGGGGCAGACGGCTTTCTTT. It is translated as CASSFWGQTAFF.

V usage is TRBV27 and J usage is TRBJ1-4; a weak D match, TRBD1 (6 bases). The CDR3 runs to 16 residues. Trimming left V 5 bases short and J 0 bases short, with 13 bases between. Looked up from germline, CDR1 is MNHEY and CDR2 is SMNVEV (reference sequence). In nucleotides, the CDR3 is TGTGCCAGCAGTCCCGGACAGCTTTCAACTAATGAAAAACTGTTTTTT. This codes for CASSPGQLSTNEKLFF. Together with reference TRBV27 and TRBJ1-4, the CDR3 gives the full variable domain: EAQVTQNPRYLITVTGKKLTVTCSQNMNHEYMSWYRQDPGLGLRQIYYSMNVEVTDKGDVPEGYKVSRKEKRNFPLILESPSPNQTSLYFCASSPGQLSTNEKLFFGSGTQLSVL.

CDR3 sequence: CSVPGLAAYNEQFF. In DNA form, the CDR3 reads TGCAGCGTGCCGGGACTAGCGGCCTACAATGAGCAGTTCTTC. The V call is TRBV29-1, the J call TRBJ2-1, with TRBD2 matching over 11 bases. Germline V gives CDR1 SQVTM, CDR2 ANQGSEA. This CDR3 is built from 14 residues. The J segment lost 2 bases and the V segment lost 6 bases, leaving 3 bases of the junction unmatched.

The chain couples TRBV7-2 to TRBJ2-5, with a weak D call TRBD2 (6 bases). The CDR3 is made up of 14 amino acids. V gave up 3 bases and J gave up 4 bases, with 12 bases separating them. CDR1 is SGHTA, CDR2 FQGNSA, per germline. The CDR3, as DNA: TGTGCCAGCAGCTTCGGGGGAATTGGAGAGACCCAGTACTTC. Encoded protein: CASSFGGIGETQYF. The variable domain in full, with the rest retrieved from reference TRBV7-2 and TRBJ2-5, is GAGVSQSPSNKVTEKGKDVELRCDPISGHTALYWYRQSLGQGLEFLIYFQGNSAPDKSGLPSDRFSAERTGGSVSTLTIQRTQQEDSAVYLCASSFGGIGETQYFGPGTRLLVL.

The J gene is TRBJ1-1, the V gene TRBV2; D unresolved. The V gene lost 8 bases and the J gene lost 4 bases, with 14 bases spanning the gap. CDR3 length equals 13 residues. Germline CDR1 is SNHLY and CDR2 is FYNNEI. CDR3 in amino acids: CASHGVAGTEAFF. The CDR3 DNA reads as TGTGCCAGCCACGGGGTTGCGGGCACTGAAGCTTTCTTT.